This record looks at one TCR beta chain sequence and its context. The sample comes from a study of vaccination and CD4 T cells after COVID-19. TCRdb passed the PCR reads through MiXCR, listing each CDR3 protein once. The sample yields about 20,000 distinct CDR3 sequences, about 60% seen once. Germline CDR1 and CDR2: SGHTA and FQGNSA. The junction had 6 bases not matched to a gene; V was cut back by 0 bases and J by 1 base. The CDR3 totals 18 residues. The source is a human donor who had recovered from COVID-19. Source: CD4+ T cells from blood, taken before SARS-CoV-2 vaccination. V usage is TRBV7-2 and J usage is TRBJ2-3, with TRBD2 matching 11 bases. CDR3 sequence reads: CASSLATNSGRGTDTQYF. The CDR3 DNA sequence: TGTGCCAGCAGCTTAGCGACTAATAGCGGGAGGGGCACAGATACGCAGTATTTT.